The clone carrying this T cell receptor (beta chain) occurred many times. The entry originates in a study of CD8+CD57+ T cells in acquired aplastic anemia. CDR3 length: 15 amino acids. Deletions cut 5 bases from V and 0 bases from J, with 10 bases between. The germline V gene encodes CDR1 KGHDR and CDR2 SFDVKD. Genomic DNA constituted the template upon which TCR beta VDJ and CDR3 profiling was performed. Each CDR3 protein is one row after TCRdb ran MiXCR on the reads. This table holds about 190,000 distinct CDR3 sequences, 54% found once. The receptor comes from a human donor in good health, serving as a control. The sequencing input was sorted CD4+, CD8+, or CD8+CD57+ T cells (not recorded which) from PBMCs. This chain connects TRBV24-1 to TRBJ2-1; no definite D call. CDR3 sequence reads: CATSGRASSYNEQFF. The DNA of the CDR3 is TGTGCCACCAGTGGTCGGGCGAGCTCCTACAATGAGCAGTTCTTC.